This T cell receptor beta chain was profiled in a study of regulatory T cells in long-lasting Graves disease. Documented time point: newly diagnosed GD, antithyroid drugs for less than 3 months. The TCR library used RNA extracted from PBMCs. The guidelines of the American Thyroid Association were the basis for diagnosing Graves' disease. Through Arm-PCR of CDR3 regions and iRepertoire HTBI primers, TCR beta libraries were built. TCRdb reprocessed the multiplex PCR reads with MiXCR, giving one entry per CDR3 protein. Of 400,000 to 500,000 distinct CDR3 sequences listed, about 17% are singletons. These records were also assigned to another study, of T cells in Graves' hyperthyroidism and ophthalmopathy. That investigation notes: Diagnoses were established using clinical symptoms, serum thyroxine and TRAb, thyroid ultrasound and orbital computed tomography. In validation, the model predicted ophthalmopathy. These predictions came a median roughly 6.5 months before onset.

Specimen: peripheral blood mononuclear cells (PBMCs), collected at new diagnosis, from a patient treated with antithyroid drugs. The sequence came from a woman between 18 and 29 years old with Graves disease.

CDR3 loop: CASSLPLAGAYEQYF. In DNA, the CDR3 is TGTGCCAGCAGTTTACCTCTAGCGGGAGCCTACGAGCAGTACTTC. The V call is TRBV28, the J call TRBJ2-7; 10 bases map to TRBD2. The germline gives CDR1 MDHEN, CDR2 SYDVKM. This CDR3 has 15 amino acids. The ends lost 2 bases at V and 2 bases at J; junction bases unmatched: 3.